The rows below give T cell receptor beta chains drawn from one sample of a study of technical replicates of blood from several donors. Repertoires were generated with immunoSEQ multiplex PCR, while TCRdb's copy carries only in-frame clones and drops some. The table lists 55,000 to 85,000 clones, under 98% of them singletons. Sequencing input: T cells isolated from PBMCs. These receptors were obtained from a human donor in good health. Both conserved end residues are part of each CDR3. Fields, in order: clone size, V gene, CDR3 protein. Rows may omit the clone size; those that give it use once, few, many or a size class.

NA	TRBV10-3	CAIRGTSGITDTQYF
NA	TRBV30	CASHDRSKNTEAFF
NA	TRBV9	CASSVVGSNAYGYTF
NA	TRBV7-2	CASSLFSGAVSYEQYF
once	TRBV7-9	CASSLRRADTDTQYF
NA	TRBV7-8	CASRPGLFPNRRGREQFF
once	TRBV6-5	CASSYRGLIDTEAFF
NA	TRBV4-1	CASSSGGLQGWNTEAFF
NA	TRBV27	CASSLRLAGVLNEQFF
NA	TRBV10-2	CASSAQGATEAFF
few	TRBV2	CASTRDRANEKLFF
NA	TRBV9	CASSVHLQETQYF